This T cell receptor beta chain was sequenced in a study of blood T cell repertoires in COVID-19. About the study: Spain, Italy and the United States supplied samples that represented acute and convalescent COVID-19. Sources were T cells, B-cell-depleted T cells, or PBMCs; the material itself was cDNA or gDNA.

Authors' processing steps: Amplification of reference gene primers provided the estimated nucleated cell counts. Repertoires were generated with immunoSEQ multiplex PCR, while TCRdb's copy carries only in-frame clones and drops some. That table furnishes V, J and clone size, whereas the DNA furnished D and trimming. Here the sample spans roughly 300,000 clones, under 90% being singletons. The CDR3 spans 13 residues. Unmatched junction bases numbered 8, after V lost 7 bases and J lost 7 bases. CDR1 and CDR2 (germline): MNHEY, SVGAGI. Sequenced sample: peripheral blood. The genes are TRBV6-5 and TRBJ2-5; 8 bases match TRBD1. This clonotype was obtained from a woman in her 50s who had recovered from COVID-19. CDR3 loop: CASTRTGSGTQYF. CDR3 nucleotide sequence: TGTGCCAGCACCAGGACAGGGTCGGGGACCCAGTACTTC.